One and the same sample provided the 8 T cell receptor beta chains below, sequenced in a study of blood T cells in healthy people across ages. The authors ran a second PCR of roughly 6 to 12 cycles using a sample-barcoded 5' primer and a J-beta primer mix. TCRdb analysed the 5' RACE reads with MiXCR anew, one entry per CDR3 protein. Of about 800,000 distinct CDR3 sequences detected, 20% to 30% appear once; the ten largest clones hold under 4.5%. These data are also associated with another study on T cells of mothers and their children.

Source material: blood. These receptors were taken from a boy aged 5-17 years in good health.

This clonotype showed up just once. The gene calls are TRBV20-1 and TRBJ2-3; D might be TRBD2 (5 bases). The CDR3 covers 14 residues. Looked up from germline, CDR1 is DFQATT and CDR2 is SNEGSKA (reference sequence). V lost 1 base, J lost 4 bases, and 12 bases lay in between. The CDR3 reads CSARAPLVADTQYF. The DNA for the CDR3 is TGCAGTGCTAGAGCCCCACTAGTCGCAGATACGCAGTATTTT.

In its sample, this clonotype was seen a few times. The chain employs TRBV10-3 and TRBJ2-1, with 9 nucleotides matching TRBD2. This CDR3 region has 15 residues. Germline CDR1 ENHRY, CDR2 SYGVKD. The ends lost 0 bases at V and 7 bases at J; junction bases unmatched: 4. In DNA form, the CDR3 reads TGTGCCATCAGTGAGTCTAGCGGGAGTGGGAATGAGCAGTTCTTC. This codes for CAISESSGSGNEQFF.

The chain recombines TRBV20-1 with TRBJ2-1; 9 nucleotides agree with TRBD2. The CDR3 contains 14 residues. The J segment lost 3 bases and the V segment lost 2 bases, leaving 2 bases of the junction unmatched. Germline V gene sequence: CDR1 DFQATT, CDR2 SNEGSKA (reference sequence). CDR3 bases: TGCAGTGCTAGAAGCGGGAGGAACTACAATGAGCAGTTCTTC. Translation: CSARSGRNYNEQFF.

The chain's CDR3 is CSARTAGTSGISGETQYF. In DNA, the CDR3 is TGCAGTGCCCGTACTGCCGGGACTAGCGGGATATCAGGAGAGACCCAGTACTTC. The chain links TRBV20-1 to TRBJ2-5; 13 bases align to TRBD2. Germline lookup yields CDR1 DFQATT and CDR2 SNEGSKA (reference sequence). The CDR3 length is 18 residues. V lost 6 bases to trimming and J lost 4 bases; unmatched junction nucleotides: 17.

This clonotype was picked up a small number of times. Relative to the germline gene, one junction end is altered; a read error may explain this. The chain couples TRBV10-3 to TRBJ2-1; 7 nucleotides line up with TRBD1. TRBJ2-7 explains the end of the DNA better; the J call may be wrong. Germline V CDR1 and CDR2: ENHRY, SYGVKD. There are 16 residues in the CDR3. The DNA for the CDR3 is TGCGCCATCAGTGAGGCTGATACGGGACAGCCCTACGAGCAGTACTTC. Translation gives CAISEADTGQPYEQYF.

The chain links TRBV12-3 or TRBV12-4 to TRBJ1-1; maybe TRBD1 (5 bases). The CDR3 is 13 amino acids. The ends were cut back, 3 bases at V and 6 bases at J, with 11 bases in the middle. CDR3 loop: CASSLLTGAEAFF. The CDR3 DNA follows: TGTGCCAGCAGTTTGCTGACGGGGGCTGAAGCTTTCTTT.

The genes are TRBV5-6 and TRBJ1-1; 9 nucleotides agree with TRBD1. The CDR3 covers 14 residues. CDR1 SGHDT and CDR2 YYEEEE come from the germline V gene. Losses at the gene ends were 4 bases for V and 4 bases for J; bases not matched to a gene: 5. Here the CDR3 reads CASSTDRGGTEAFF. The CDR3 bases are TGTGCCAGCAGCACGGACAGGGGAGGCACTGAAGCTTTCTTT.

The chain joins TRBV10-3 to TRBJ2-3; D is possibly TRBD1 (5 bases). The V gene lost 7 bases and the J gene lost 2 bases, with 10 bases spanning the gap. The CDR3 length is 13 residues. The germline gives CDR1 ENHRY, CDR2 SYGVKD. The DNA for the CDR3 is TGTGCCATCACCGAGGACAACACAGATACGCAGTATTTT. This encodes CAITEDNTDTQYF.